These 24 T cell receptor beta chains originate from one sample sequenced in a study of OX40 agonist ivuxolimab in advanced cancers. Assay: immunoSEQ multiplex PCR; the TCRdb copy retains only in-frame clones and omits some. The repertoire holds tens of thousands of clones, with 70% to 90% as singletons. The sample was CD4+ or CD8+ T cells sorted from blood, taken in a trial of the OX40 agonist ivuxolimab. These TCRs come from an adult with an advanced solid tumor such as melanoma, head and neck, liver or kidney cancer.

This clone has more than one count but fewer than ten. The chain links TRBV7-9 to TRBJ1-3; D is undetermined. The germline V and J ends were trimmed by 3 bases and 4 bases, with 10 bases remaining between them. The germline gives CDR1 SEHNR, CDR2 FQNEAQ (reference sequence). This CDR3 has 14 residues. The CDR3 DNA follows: TGTGCCAGCAGCTTCGGCAGTCCAGGAAACACCATATATTTT. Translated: CASSFGSPGNTIYF.

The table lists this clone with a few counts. DNA of the CDR3: TGCGCCAGCAGCCCCTCCGAACAGGACGTCGGGGAGCTGTTTTTT. Translated, it gives CASSPSEQDVGELFF. This rearrangement joins TRBV5-1 to TRBJ2-2, with D perhaps matching TRBD1 (5 bases). V lost 4 bases and J 7 bases, leaving 17 bases between the germline ends. The CDR3 has 15 residues. Germline CDR1 and CDR2: SGHRS and YFSETQ.

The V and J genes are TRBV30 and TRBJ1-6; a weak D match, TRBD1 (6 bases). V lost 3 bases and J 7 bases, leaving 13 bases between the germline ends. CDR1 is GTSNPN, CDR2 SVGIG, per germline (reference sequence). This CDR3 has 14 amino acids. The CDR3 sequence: CAWSAAGANSPLHF. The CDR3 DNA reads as TGTGCCTGGAGCGCGGCGGGGGCAAATTCACCCCTCCACTTT.

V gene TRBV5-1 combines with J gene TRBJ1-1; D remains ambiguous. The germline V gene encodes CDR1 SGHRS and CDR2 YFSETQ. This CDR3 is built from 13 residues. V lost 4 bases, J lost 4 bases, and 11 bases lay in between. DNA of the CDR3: TGCGCCAGCAGCCTGACCCTTATCACTGAAGCTTTCTTT. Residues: CASSLTLITEAFF.

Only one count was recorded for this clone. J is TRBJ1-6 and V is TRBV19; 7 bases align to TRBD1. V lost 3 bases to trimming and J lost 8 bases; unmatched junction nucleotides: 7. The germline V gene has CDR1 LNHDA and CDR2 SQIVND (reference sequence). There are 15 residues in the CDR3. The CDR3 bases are TGTGCCAGTAGTATCAACAGGGGCTACTATTCACCCCTCCACTTT. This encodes CASSINRGYYSPLHF.

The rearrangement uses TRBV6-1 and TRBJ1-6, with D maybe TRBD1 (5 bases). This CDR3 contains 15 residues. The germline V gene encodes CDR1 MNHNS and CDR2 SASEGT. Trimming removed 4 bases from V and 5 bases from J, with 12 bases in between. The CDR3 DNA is TGTGCCAGCAGTGGATCTGGGGGTCATAATTCACCCCTCCACTTT. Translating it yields CASSGSGGHNSPLHF.

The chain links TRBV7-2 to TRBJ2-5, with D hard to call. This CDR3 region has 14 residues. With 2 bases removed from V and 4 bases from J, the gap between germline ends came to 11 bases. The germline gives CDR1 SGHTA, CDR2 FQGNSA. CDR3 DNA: TGTGCCAGCAGCTTAAGCCTCAGTCGAGAGACCCAGTACTTC. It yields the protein CASSLSLSRETQYF.

This CDR3 is CAIRLAGGTDTQYF. The DNA of the CDR3 is TGTGCCATCAGACTAGCGGGGGGCACAGATACGCAGTATTTT. The V gene is TRBV10-3, the J gene TRBJ2-3; 11 bases are a match to TRBD2. The length of the CDR3 is 14 residues. Germline CDR1 ENHRY, CDR2 SYGVKD. V lost 6 bases, J lost 1 base, and 0 bases stayed unmatched.

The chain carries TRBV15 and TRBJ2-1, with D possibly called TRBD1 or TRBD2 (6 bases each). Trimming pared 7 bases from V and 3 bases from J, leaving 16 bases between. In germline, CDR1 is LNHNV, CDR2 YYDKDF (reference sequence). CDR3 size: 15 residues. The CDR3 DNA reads TGTGCCACCACTTCGGGGGCTGCAAGCTACAATGAGCAGTTCTTC. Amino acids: CATTSGAASYNEQFF.

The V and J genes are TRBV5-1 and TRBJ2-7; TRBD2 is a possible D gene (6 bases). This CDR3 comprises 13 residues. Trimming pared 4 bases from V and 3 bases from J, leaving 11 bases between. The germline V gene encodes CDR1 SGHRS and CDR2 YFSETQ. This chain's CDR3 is CASSPATSYEQYF. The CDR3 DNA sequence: TGCGCCAGCAGCCCGGCGACTAGCTACGAGCAGTACTTC.

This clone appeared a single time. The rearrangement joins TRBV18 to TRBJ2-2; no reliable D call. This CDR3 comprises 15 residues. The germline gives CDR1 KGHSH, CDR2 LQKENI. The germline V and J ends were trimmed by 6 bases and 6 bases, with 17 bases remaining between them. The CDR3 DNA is TGTGCCAGCTCCGGGCAGAGAACATCTTCCGGGGAGCTGTTTTTT. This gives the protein CASSGQRTSSGELFF. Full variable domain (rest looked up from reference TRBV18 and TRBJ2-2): NAGVMQNPRHLVRRRGQEARLRCSPMKGHSHVYWYRQLPEEGLKFMVYLQKENIIDESGMPKERFSAEFPKEGPSILRIQQVVRGDSAAYFCASSGQRTSSGELFFGEGSRLTVL.

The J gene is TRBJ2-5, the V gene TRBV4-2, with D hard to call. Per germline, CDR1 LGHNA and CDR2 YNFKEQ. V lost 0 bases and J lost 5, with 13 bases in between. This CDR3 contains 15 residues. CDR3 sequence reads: CASSQDRARTETQYF. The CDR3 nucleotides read TGTGCCAGCAGCCAAGATAGGGCGAGGACGGAGACCCAGTACTTC.

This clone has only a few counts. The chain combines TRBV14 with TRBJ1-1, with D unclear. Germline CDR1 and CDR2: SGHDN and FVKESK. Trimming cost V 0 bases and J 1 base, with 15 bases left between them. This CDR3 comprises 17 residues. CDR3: CASSQDPWGTSNTEAFF. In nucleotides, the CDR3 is TGTGCCAGCAGCCAAGATCCTTGGGGAACATCGAACACTGAAGCTTTCTTT.

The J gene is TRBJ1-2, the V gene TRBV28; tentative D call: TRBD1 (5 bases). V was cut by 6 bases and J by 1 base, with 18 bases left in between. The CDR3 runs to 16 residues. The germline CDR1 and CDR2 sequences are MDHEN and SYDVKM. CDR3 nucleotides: TGTGCCAGCAGCACCGGTGGGGCGCTCATTAACTATGGCTACACCTTC. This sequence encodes CASSTGGALINYGYTF.

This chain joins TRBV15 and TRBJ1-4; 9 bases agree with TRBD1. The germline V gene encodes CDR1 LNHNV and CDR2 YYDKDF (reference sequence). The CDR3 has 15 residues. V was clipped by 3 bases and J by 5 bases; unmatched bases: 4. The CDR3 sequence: CATSSGQGRNEKLFF. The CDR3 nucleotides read TGTGCCACCAGCAGTGGACAGGGGAGGAATGAAAAACTGTTTTTT.

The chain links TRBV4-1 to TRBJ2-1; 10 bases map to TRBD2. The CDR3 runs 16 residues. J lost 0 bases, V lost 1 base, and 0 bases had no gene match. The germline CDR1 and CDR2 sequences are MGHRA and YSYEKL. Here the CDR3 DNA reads TGCGCCAGCAGCCAAGTAGCGGGGGGCTCCTACAATGAGCAGTTCTTC. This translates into CASSQVAGGSYNEQFF.

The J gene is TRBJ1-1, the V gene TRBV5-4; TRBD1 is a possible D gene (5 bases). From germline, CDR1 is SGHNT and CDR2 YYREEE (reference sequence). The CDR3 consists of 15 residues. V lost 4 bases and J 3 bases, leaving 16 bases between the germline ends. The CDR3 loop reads CASSDTGHGYTEAFF. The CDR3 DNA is TGTGCCAGCAGCGATACTGGACATGGATACACTGAAGCTTTCTTT.

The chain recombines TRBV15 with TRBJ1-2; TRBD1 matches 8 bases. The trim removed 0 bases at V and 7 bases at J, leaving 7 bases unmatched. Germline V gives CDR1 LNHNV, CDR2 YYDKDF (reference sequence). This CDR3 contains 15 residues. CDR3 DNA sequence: TGTGCCACCAGCAGAGAGTCGGACAGGGTTGGTGGCTACACCTTC. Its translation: CATSRESDRVGGYTF.

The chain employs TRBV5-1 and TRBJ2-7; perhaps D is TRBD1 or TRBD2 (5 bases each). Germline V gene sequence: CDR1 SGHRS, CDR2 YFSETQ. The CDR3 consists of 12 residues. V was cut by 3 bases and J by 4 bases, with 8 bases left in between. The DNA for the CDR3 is TGCGCCAGCAGCTCTGGGACGTACGAGCAGTACTTC. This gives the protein CASSSGTYEQYF.

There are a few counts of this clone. The CDR3 DNA reads as TGTGCCAGCAGCGTCACGTCAGCCGGGGAGCTGTTTTTT. It yields the protein CASSVTSAGELFF. V gene TRBV9 combines with J gene TRBJ2-2; no clear D gene. V was pared by 2 bases and J by 6 bases, with 8 bases between. CDR3 length equals 13 residues. Germline-derived CDR1 and CDR2 are SGDLS and YYNGEE.

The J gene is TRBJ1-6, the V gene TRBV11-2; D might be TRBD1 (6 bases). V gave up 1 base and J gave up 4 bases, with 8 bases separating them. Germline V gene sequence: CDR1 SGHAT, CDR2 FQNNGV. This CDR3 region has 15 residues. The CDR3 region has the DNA TGTGCCAGCAGCTTAGGACAGGCTTATAATTCACCCCTCCACTTT. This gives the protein CASSLGQAYNSPLHF. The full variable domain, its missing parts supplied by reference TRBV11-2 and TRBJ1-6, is EAGVAQSPRYKIIEKRQSVAFWCNPISGHATLYWYQQILGQGPKLLIQFQNNGVVDDSQLPKDRFSAERLKGVDSTLKIQPAKLEDSAVYLCASSLGQAYNSPLHFGNGTRLTVT.

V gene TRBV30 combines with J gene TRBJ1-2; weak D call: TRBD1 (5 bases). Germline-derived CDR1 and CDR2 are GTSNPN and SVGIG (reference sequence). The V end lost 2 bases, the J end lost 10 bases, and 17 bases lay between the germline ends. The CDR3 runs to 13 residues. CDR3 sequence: CAWSSRVGQDYTF. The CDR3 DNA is TGTGCCTGGAGTTCTAGAGTGGGGCAGGACTACACCTTC. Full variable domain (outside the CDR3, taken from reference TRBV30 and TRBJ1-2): SQTIHQWPATLVQPVGSPLSLECTVEGTSNPNLYWYRQAAGRGLQLLFYSVGIGQISSEVPQNLSASRPQDRQFILSSKKLLLSDSGFYLCAWSSRVGQDYTFGSGTRLTVV.

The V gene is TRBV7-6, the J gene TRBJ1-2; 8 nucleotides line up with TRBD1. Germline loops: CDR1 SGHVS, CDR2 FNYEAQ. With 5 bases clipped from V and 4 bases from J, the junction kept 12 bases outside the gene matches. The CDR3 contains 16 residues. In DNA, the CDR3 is TGTGCCAGCAGCCCTCTAGGACAGGGTTGGGGCTATGGCTACACCTTC. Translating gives CASSPLGQGWGYGYTF.

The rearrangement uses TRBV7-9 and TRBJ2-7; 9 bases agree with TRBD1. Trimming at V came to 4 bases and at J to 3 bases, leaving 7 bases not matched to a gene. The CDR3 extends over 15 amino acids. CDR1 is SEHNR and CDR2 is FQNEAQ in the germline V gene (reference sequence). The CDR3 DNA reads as TGTGCCAGCAGCTACAACGGGGGACAGGGCTACGAGCAGTACTTC. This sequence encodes CASSYNGGQGYEQYF.